The clone carrying this T cell receptor (beta chain) was observed once. The target antigen is unknown. CDR3 length: 15 amino acids. V dropped 2 bases and J dropped 9; count of bases not matched to a gene: 13. The germline V gene has CDR1 SGHAT and CDR2 FQNNGV. TCRdb's copy holds only in-frame clones and misses some; the assay was immunoSEQ multiplex PCR. In the table there are about 110,000 clones, roughly 88% of which are singletons. This entry belongs to a study of cytomegalovirus exposure and HLA in healthy donors. Broader study findings: The listing of roughly 160 TCR beta chains classed them as cytomegalovirus-associated. In vitro data verified a few CMV-associated chains as specific for CMV antigens. Generally TCR sequences proved uncommon, though certain public TCRs appeared in numerous donors. As was reported, the classifier diagnosed cytomegalovirus status with high specificity and sensitivity.

The sequenced sample was PBMCs. V is TRBV11-2 and J is TRBJ2-7; 7 bases fit TRBD2. The receptor comes from a woman younger than 30 in good health and CMV-seronegative. The CDR3 nucleotides are TGTGCCAGCAGCTTAAGGGCTAGCGGTCCTGTGGGGCAGTACTTC. As protein: CASSLRASGPVGQYF. The whole variable domain, filled in from reference TRBV11-2 and TRBJ2-7, reads EAGVAQSPRYKIIEKRQSVAFWCNPISGHATLYWYQQILGQGPKLLIQFQNNGVVDDSQLPKDRFSAERLKGVDSTLKIQPAKLEDSAVYLCASSLRASGPVGQYFGPGTRLTVT.